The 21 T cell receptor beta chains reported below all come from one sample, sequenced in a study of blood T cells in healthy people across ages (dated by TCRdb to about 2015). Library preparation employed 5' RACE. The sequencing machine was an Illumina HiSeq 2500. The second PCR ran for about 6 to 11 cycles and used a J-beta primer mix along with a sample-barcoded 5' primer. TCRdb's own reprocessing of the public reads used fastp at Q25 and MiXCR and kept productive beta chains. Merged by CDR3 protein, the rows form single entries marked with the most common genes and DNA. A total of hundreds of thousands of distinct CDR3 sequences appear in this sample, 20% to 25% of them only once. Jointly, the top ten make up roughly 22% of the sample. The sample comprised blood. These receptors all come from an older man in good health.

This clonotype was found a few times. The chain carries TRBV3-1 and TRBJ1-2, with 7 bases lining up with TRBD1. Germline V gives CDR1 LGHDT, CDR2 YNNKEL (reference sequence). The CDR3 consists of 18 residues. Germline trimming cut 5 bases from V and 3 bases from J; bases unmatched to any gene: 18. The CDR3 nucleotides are TGTGCCAGCAGCGCCAACCCGACAGGGCCCGGATTGTACTATGGCTACACCTTC. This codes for CASSANPTGPGLYYGYTF. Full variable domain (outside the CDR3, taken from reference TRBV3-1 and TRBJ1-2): DTAVSQTPKYLVTQMGNDKSIKCEQNLGHDTMYWYKQDSKKFLKIMFSYNNKELIINETVPNRFSPKSPDKAHLNLHINSLELGDSAVYFCASSANPTGPGLYYGYTFGSGTRLTVV.

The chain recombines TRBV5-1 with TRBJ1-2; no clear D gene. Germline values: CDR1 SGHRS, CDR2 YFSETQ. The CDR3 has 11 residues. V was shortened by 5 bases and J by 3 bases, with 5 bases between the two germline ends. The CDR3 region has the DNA TGCGCCAGCAGTCACGACTATGGCTACACCTTC. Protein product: CASSHDYGYTF.

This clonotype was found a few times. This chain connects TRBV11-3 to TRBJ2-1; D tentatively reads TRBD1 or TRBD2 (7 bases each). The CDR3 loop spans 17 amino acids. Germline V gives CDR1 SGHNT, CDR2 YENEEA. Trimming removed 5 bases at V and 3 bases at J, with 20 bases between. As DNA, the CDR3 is TGTGCCAGCAGCCCAGGGGGAGGGAACCGTGTCTACAATGAGCAGTTCTTC. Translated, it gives CASSPGGGNRVYNEQFF.

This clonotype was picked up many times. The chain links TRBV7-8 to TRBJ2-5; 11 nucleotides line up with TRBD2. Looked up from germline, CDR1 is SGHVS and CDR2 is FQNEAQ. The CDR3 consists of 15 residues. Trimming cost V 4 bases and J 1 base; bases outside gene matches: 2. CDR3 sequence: CASSSGLAVQETQYF. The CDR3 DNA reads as TGTGCCAGCAGCTCGGGACTAGCGGTCCAAGAGACCCAGTACTTC.

The CDR3 DNA is TGTGCCAGCAGTTTAATGCAGGGTCGATATTCACCCCTCCACTTT. It is translated as CASSLMQGRYSPLHF. The V call is TRBV12-3 or TRBV12-4, the J call TRBJ1-6, with D perhaps TRBD1 (5 bases). The V end was cut by 2 bases, the J end by 8 bases, with 13 bases between. This CDR3 is 15 amino acids long.

For the CDR3, the DNA is TGTGCCACCAGTGAATACGACAGGACAGATACGCAGTATTTT. Protein: CATSEYDRTDTQYF. V usage is TRBV24-1 and J usage is TRBJ2-3, with D tentatively TRBD1 (6 bases). V lost 4 bases and J lost 3, with 10 bases in between. The length of the CDR3 is 14 residues. Per the germline V gene, CDR1 is KGHDR and CDR2 is SFDVKD.

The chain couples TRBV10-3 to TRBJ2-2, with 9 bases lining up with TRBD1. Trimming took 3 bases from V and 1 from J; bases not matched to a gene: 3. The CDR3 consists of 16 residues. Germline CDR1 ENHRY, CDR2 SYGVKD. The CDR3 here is CAISETGGENTGELFF. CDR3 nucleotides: TGTGCCATCAGTGAAACAGGGGGCGAGAACACCGGGGAGCTGTTTTTT.

CDR3 residues: CATSDPRLGQETQYF. The CDR3 DNA reads as TGTGCCACCAGTGATCCCAGACTGGGGCAAGAGACCCAGTACTTC. This chain links TRBV24-1 with TRBJ2-5; no clear D. V gave up 3 bases and J gave up 2 bases, with 12 bases separating them. The CDR3 runs to 15 residues. Per germline, CDR1 KGHDR and CDR2 SFDVKD.

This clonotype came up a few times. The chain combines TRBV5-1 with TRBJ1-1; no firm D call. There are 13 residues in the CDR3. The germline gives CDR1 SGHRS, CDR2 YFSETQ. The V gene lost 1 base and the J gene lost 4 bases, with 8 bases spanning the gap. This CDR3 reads CASSLSTPTEAFF. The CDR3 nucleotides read TGCGCCAGCAGCTTGAGTACACCCACTGAAGCTTTCTTT.

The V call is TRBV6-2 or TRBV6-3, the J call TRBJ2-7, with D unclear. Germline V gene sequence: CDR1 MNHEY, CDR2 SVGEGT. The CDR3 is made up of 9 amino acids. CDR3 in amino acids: CVLEYEQYV. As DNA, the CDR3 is TGTGTCCTAGAATACGAGCAGTACGTC.

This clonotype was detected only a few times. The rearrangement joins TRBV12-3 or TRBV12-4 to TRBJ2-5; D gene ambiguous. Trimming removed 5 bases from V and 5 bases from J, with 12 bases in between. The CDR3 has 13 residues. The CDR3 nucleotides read TGTGCCAGCAGTCGTGCTGCGATCGAGACCCAGTACTTC. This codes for CASSRAAIETQYF.

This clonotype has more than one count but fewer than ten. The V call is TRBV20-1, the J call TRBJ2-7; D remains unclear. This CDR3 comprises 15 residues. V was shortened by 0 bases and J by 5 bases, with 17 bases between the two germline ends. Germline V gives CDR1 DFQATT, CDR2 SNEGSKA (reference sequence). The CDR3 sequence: CSARDRRRAAHEQYF. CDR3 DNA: TGCAGTGCTAGAGATAGGCGCCGGGCTGCCCACGAGCAGTACTTC.

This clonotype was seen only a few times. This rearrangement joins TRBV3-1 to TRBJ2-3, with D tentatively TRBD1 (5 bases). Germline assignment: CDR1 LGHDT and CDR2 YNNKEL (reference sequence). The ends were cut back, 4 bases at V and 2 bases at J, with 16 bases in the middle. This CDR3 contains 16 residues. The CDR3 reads CASSLLSPRATDTQYF. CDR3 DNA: TGTGCCAGCAGCCTTCTCTCTCCCAGGGCCACAGATACGCAGTATTTT.

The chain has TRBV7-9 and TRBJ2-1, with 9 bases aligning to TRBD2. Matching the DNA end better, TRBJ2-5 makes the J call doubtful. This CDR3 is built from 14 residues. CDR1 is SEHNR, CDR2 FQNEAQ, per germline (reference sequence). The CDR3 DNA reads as TGTGCCAGCAGCCCCCCCTCTAGCGGGATGACCCAGTACTTC. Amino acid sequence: CASSPPSSGMTQYF.

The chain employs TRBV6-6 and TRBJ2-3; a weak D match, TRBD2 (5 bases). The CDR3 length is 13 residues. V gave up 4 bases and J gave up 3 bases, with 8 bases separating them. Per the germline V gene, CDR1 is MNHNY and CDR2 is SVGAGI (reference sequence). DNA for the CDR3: TGTGCCAGCAGTTCCCAGCGGACAGATACGCAGTATTTT. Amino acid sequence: CASSSQRTDTQYF.

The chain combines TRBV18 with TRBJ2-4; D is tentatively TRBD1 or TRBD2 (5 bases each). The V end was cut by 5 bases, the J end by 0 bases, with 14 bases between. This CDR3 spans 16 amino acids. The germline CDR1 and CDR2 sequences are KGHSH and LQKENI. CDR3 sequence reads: CASSSRDAVAKNIQYF. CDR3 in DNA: TGTGCCAGCTCATCTCGGGACGCCGTAGCCAAAAACATTCAGTACTTC.

The CDR3 sequence is CASSLSRDRGLDTEAFF. CDR3 bases: TGTGCCAGCAGTTTATCTCGGGACAGGGGGCTGGACACTGAAGCTTTCTTT. The chain is built from TRBV28 and TRBJ1-1, with TRBD1 matching 12 bases. Germline CDR1 reads MDHEN; CDR2 reads SYDVKM. The CDR3 is 17 residues long. Losses at the gene ends were 1 base for V and 3 bases for J; bases not matched to a gene: 6.

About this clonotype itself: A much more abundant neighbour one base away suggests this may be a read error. CDR3 nucleotides: TGTGCCATCAGTCCTACACAGCGGAGCTCTGGAAACACCATATATTTT. It translates to CAISPTQRSSGNTIYF. The chain recombines TRBV10-3 with TRBJ1-3; no reliable D call. This CDR3 spans 16 amino acids. Germline CDR1 and CDR2: ENHRY and SYGVKD. V was trimmed by 5 bases and J by 0 bases, leaving 14 bases between them.

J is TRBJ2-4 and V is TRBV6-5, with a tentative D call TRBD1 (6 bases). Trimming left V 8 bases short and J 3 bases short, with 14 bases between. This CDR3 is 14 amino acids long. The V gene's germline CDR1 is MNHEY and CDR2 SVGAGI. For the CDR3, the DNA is TGTGCCAGCGCTCCCGCAGGGGTCAAAAACATTCAGTACTTC. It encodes CASAPAGVKNIQYF.

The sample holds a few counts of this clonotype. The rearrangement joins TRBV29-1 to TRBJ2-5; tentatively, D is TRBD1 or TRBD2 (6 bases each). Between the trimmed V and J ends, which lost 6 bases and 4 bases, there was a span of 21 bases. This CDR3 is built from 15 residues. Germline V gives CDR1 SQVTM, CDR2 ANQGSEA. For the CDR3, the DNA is TGCAGCGTCCGAGGGGGGCCCAGCTCGATAGAGACCCAGTACTTC. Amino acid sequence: CSVRGGPSSIETQYF. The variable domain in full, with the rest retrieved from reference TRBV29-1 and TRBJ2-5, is SAVISQKPSRDICQRGTSLTIQCQVDSQVTMMFWYRQQPGQSLTLIATANQGSEATYESGFVIDKFPISRPNLTFSTLTVSNMSPEDSSIYLCSVRGGPSSIETQYFGPGTRLLVL.

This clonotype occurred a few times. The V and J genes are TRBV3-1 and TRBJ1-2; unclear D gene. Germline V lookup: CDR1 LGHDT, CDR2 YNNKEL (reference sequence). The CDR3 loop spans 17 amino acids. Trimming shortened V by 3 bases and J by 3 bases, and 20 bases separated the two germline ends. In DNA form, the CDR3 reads TGTGCCAGCAGCCACCGCCCGCGCCTTAGGGTTGACTATGGCTACACCTTC. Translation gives CASSHRPRLRVDYGYTF.